This paragraph covers one T cell receptor beta chain sequence. From germline, CDR1 is MNHEY and CDR2 SVGEGT. The CDR3 contains 13 residues. V lost 0 bases and J 7 bases, leaving 10 bases between the germline ends. This sample was included in a study of blood T cell repertoires in COVID-19. Study overall: Whether acute or convalescent, the COVID-19 samples came from the United States, Italy and Spain. The cDNA or gDNA used as material had been derived from T cells, B-cell-depleted T cells, or PBMCs.

Methods used by the authors: The assay estimated nucleated cells by amplifying reference gene primers. Profiled with immunoSEQ multiplex PCR; TCRdb holds only in-frame clones, not every one. That table furnishes V, J and clone size, whereas the DNA furnished D and trimming. The table records 110,000 to 150,000 clones, approximately 80% of them present only once. The sequence was obtained from a woman aged 50 to 65 with acute or convalescent COVID-19. V gene TRBV6-2 or TRBV6-3 combines with J gene TRBJ2-7, with D tentatively TRBD2 (6 bases). Material for sequencing was peripheral blood. CDR3 coding DNA: TGTGCCAGCAGTTACTCCTACGGGGGAGAGCAGTACTTC. Protein product: CASSYSYGGEQYF.